A selection of T cell receptor beta chains follows, all from one sample in a study of T cell responses to AZD1222 COVID-19 vaccine. Using immunoSEQ multiplex PCR, the repertoire was profiled, and TCRdb retains in-frame clones only, with some absent. The repertoire holds under 70,000 clones, with around 80% as singletons. Sequencing was performed on peripheral blood, taken on day 0 of AZD1222 vaccination. The receptor set was obtained from an adult in good health. The CDR3 runs from the conserved cysteine through the conserved F or W. Each record gives: CDR3 protein, CDR3 DNA, CDR3 length, V gene, clone size, D gene, J gene. The D gene is left open where the match is weak. Where a row states a size, it is once, few, many or the class of an expanded clone; other rows omit it.

CDR3: CASSKNRGQSPYEQYF; DNA: TGTGCCAGCAGCAAAAATAGGGGACAGAGCCCCTACGAGCAGTACTTC; length: 16; V: TRBV21-1; size: .; D: .; J: TRBJ2-7
CDR3: CATSYGVAREETQYF; DNA: TGCGCCACCAGCTATGGCGTGGCGAGGGAGGAGACCCAGTACTTC; length: 15; V: TRBV5-1; size: .; D: .; J: TRBJ2-5
CDR3: CASLEGLGQPQHF; DNA: TGTGCCAGCCTGGAGGGGTTGGGTCAGCCCCAGCATTTT; length: 13; V: TRBV2; size: .; D: .; J: TRBJ1-5
CDR3: CASSFGRGSPLHF; DNA: TGTGCCAGCAGTTTCGGCAGGGGATCACCCCTCCACTTT; length: 13; V: TRBV12-3/TRBV12-4; size: .; D: .; J: TRBJ1-6
CDR3: CSVALESGANVLTF; DNA: TGCAGCGTTGCTCTGGAGTCTGGGGCCAACGTCCTGACTTTC; length: 14; V: TRBV29-1; size: .; D: .; J: TRBJ2-6
CDR3: CATSDSVGLGETQYF; DNA: TGTGCCACCAGTGATTCGGTAGGGTTGGGAGAGACCCAGTACTTC; length: 15; V: TRBV24-1; size: .; D: .; J: TRBJ2-5
CDR3: CASSLGQGASGYTF; DNA: TGTGCCAGCAGCTTAGGACAGGGGGCAAGTGGCTACACCTTC; length: 14; V: TRBV7-9; size: .; D: TRBD1; J: TRBJ1-2
CDR3: CASSPDNNQPQHF; DNA: TGCGCCAGCAGCCCTGACAACAATCAGCCCCAGCATTTT; length: 13; V: TRBV4-3; size: many; D: .; J: TRBJ1-5
CDR3: CASSPPLANTGELFF; DNA: TGTGCCAGCTCACCACCCCTCGCGAATACCGGGGAGCTGTTTTTT; length: 15; V: TRBV18; size: .; D: .; J: TRBJ2-2
CDR3: CASSKAVFRVGTEAFF; DNA: TGTGCCAGCAGCAAAGCCGTCTTCAGGGTTGGTACTGAAGCTTTCTTT; length: 16; V: TRBV21-1; size: .; D: .; J: TRBJ1-1
CDR3: CASSYWGEAFF; DNA: TGTGCCAGCAGTTACTGGGGTGAAGCTTTCTTT; length: 11; V: TRBV6-5; size: .; D: .; J: TRBJ1-1
CDR3: CSVGERRDGYTF; DNA: TGCAGCGTTGGCGAGCGTAGGGATGGCTACACCTTC; length: 12; V: TRBV29-1; size: .; D: .; J: TRBJ1-2
CDR3: CASSYSRQGDQPQHF; DNA: TGTGCCAGCAGTTACTCGAGACAGGGCGATCAGCCCCAGCATTTT; length: 15; V: TRBV6-6; size: .; D: TRBD1; J: TRBJ1-5
CDR3: CASSETGTGNSPLHF; DNA: TGTGCCAGCAGTGAGACCGGGACAGGGAATTCACCCCTCCACTTT; length: 15; V: TRBV2; size: .; D: TRBD1; J: TRBJ1-6
CDR3: CASSYERESGEQFF; DNA: TGTGCCAGCAGTTACGAGCGGGAGTCAGGTGAGCAGTTCTTC; length: 14; V: TRBV6-2/TRBV6-3; size: .; D: TRBD2; J: TRBJ2-1
CDR3: CASSFVSGRPIVNEQFF; DNA: TGTGCCAGCAGCTTTGTTAGCGGGAGGCCGATCGTCAATGAGCAGTTCTTC; length: 17; V: TRBV11-2; size: .; D: TRBD2; J: TRBJ2-1
CDR3: CASSPPSLAGGPGEQFF; DNA: TGTGCCAGCAGTCCTCCCTCACTAGCGGGAGGGCCCGGGGAGCAGTTCTTC; length: 17; V: TRBV6-6; size: .; D: TRBD2; J: TRBJ2-1
CDR3: CASSQDSLAGRSEQYF; DNA: TGTGCCAGCAGCCAAGATTCTCTAGCGGGTAGGAGCGAGCAGTACTTC; length: 16; V: TRBV4-2; size: .; D: TRBD2; J: TRBJ2-7
CDR3: CASSQEGGQGNQPQHF; DNA: TGCGCCAGCAGCCAAGAAGGGGGGCAGGGCAATCAGCCCCAGCATTTT; length: 16; V: TRBV4-3; size: .; D: .; J: TRBJ1-5
CDR3: CASTTGGASDEQYF; DNA: TGTGCCAGCACAACCGGGGGGGCTAGCGACGAGCAGTACTTC; length: 14; V: TRBV28; size: .; D: TRBD2; J: TRBJ2-7
CDR3: CASSFLGGQPQHF; DNA: TGTGCCAGCAGTTTTCTGGGGGGTCAGCCCCAGCATTTT; length: 13; V: TRBV28; size: .; D: .; J: TRBJ1-5
CDR3: CASSMDYNEQFF; DNA: TGTGCCAGTAGTATGGATTACAATGAGCAGTTCTTC; length: 12; V: TRBV19; size: .; D: .; J: TRBJ2-1
CDR3: CASSEIAGRETQYF; DNA: TGCGCCAGCAGTGAAATAGCGGGGAGGGAGACCCAGTACTTC; length: 14; V: TRBV10-2; size: .; D: TRBD2; J: TRBJ2-5
CDR3: CASRPSPGGGEAFF; DNA: TGCGCCAGCCGCCCTAGTCCAGGTGGGGGTGAAGCTTTCTTT; length: 14; V: TRBV5-1; size: .; D: .; J: TRBJ1-1
CDR3: CATSRRGEKLFF; DNA: TGTGCCACCAGCAGAAGGGGTGAAAAACTGTTTTTT; length: 12; V: TRBV15; size: .; D: .; J: TRBJ1-4
CDR3: CASSRDGPYGYTF; DNA: TGTGCCAGCAGCCGGGACGGACCCTATGGCTACACCTTC; length: 13; V: TRBV13; size: .; D: .; J: TRBJ1-2
CDR3: CASSYYLAGGADEQFF; DNA: TGTGCCAGCAGTTACTACCTAGCGGGAGGGGCCGATGAGCAGTTCTTC; length: 16; V: TRBV6-2/TRBV6-3; size: .; D: TRBD2; J: TRBJ2-1
CDR3: CASSFTTDQPQHF; DNA: TGTGCCAGCAGTTTCACGACGGATCAGCCCCAGCATTTT; length: 13; V: TRBV12-3/TRBV12-4; size: .; D: .; J: TRBJ1-5
CDR3: CASSQALTGNTIYF; DNA: TGTGCCAGCAGCCAAGCCCTGACTGGAAACACCATATATTTT; length: 14; V: TRBV3-1/TRBV3-2; size: once; D: .; J: TRBJ1-3
CDR3: CASSPRKKGNTEAFF; DNA: TGTGCCAGCAGCCCGAGGAAGAAGGGGAACACTGAAGCTTTCTTT; length: 15; V: TRBV3-1/TRBV3-2; size: once; D: .; J: TRBJ1-1
CDR3: CASSYSKPGSGNTIYF; DNA: TGTGCCAGCAGTTACTCGAAGCCCGGGTCTGGAAACACCATATATTTT; length: 16; V: TRBV6-5; size: .; D: .; J: TRBJ1-3
CDR3: CASSLGVFGGRLRGLFF; DNA: TGTGCCAGCAGCTTAGGGGTTTTTGGCGGGAGGCTTCGTGGGCTGTTTTTT; length: 17; V: TRBV7-2; size: .; D: TRBD2; J: TRBJ2-2
CDR3: CASSPAGGTVLEQYF; DNA: TGTGCCAGTAGTCCCGCGGGAGGAACCGTCTTGGAGCAGTACTTC; length: 15; V: TRBV19; size: few; D: TRBD2; J: TRBJ2-7
CDR3: CASSWDRDNTEAFF; DNA: TGTGCCAGCAGCTGGGACAGGGACAACACTGAAGCTTTCTTT; length: 14; V: TRBV7-2; size: .; D: TRBD1; J: TRBJ1-1
CDR3: CASESPSGTPYEQYF; DNA: TGTGCCAGCGAATCCCCCTCCGGGACACCGTACGAGCAGTACTTC; length: 15; V: TRBV25-1; size: .; D: .; J: TRBJ2-7
CDR3: CASSVGAAQRGYNEQFF; DNA: TGTGCCAGCAGCGTAGGGGCCGCGCAGCGGGGGTACAATGAGCAGTTCTTC; length: 17; V: TRBV9; size: .; D: TRBD2; J: TRBJ2-1
CDR3: CASSTPPGTSGGGRVDTQYF; DNA: TGTGCCAGTAGTACGCCCCCTGGGACTAGCGGGGGCGGCCGCGTAGATACGCAGTATTTT; length: 20; V: TRBV19; size: few; D: TRBD2; J: TRBJ2-3